Reported below is one TCR beta chain. Sequencing used immunoSEQ multiplex PCR; TCRdb keeps in-frame clones, though not all of them. Seen here are approximately 240,000 clones, about 90% observed once, and the top ten hold around 2.8%. CDR3 length: 15 amino acids. With 5 bases removed from V and 13 bases from J, the gap between germline ends came to 23 bases. Per the germline V gene, CDR1 is LNHDA and CDR2 is SQIVND (reference sequence). The data stem from a study of blood T cell repertoires in COVID-19. Across the whole study: Specimens from acute and convalescent COVID-19 originated in the United States, Italy and Spain. Sources were T cells, B-cell-depleted T cells, or PBMCs; the material itself was cDNA or gDNA.

The receptor's source is a woman in her twenties or thirties who had recovered from COVID-19. This chain uses TRBV19 with TRBJ1-4, with D perhaps TRBD1 (5 bases). The sequencing input was peripheral blood. Written as DNA, the CDR3 is TGTGCCAGTAGTCGCTGGACAATTGGGGCAGGGCGACTGTTTTTT. Its translation is CASSRWTIGAGRLFF.